This T cell receptor beta chain derives from a study of CD8 T cells in ankylosing spondylitis. This clonotype occurred a few times. Its target is not known. This CDR3 region has 15 residues. V was pared by 0 bases and J by 2 bases, with 13 bases between. The V gene's germline CDR1 is DFQATT and CDR2 SNEGSKA (reference sequence). With molecular barcodes, quantitative 5'-RACE was used to make the TCR beta libraries. TCRdb re-called the 5' RACE reads through MiXCR, storing one row per CDR3 protein. The repertoire consists of approximately 550,000 distinct CDR3 sequences, with 12% occurring once and the leading ten covering around 7%. Study-wide points: Matched ankylosing spondylitis synovial fluid reportedly contained a significantly enriched population of disease-linked clones. Some of the motif variants had earlier been found in reactive arthritis patients' fluid and blood. Characteristic, it appeared, of ankylosing spondylitis blood was a TCR beta motif of roughly 8 highly homologous variants.

This sequence originates from a male donor with ankylosing spondylitis. V and J are TRBV20-1 and TRBJ2-5; perhaps TRBD2 as D (6 bases). The sample comprised blood, either unsorted or a sorted T cell fraction (not recorded which). This CDR3 reads CSARDQGRIQETQYF. The CDR3 region has the DNA TGCAGTGCTAGAGATCAAGGGAGGATACAAGAGACCCAGTACTTC.